Listed below are T cell receptor beta chains from one sample, sequenced in a study of Graves' ophthalmopathy and Graves' hyperthyroidism. TCRdb passed the multiplex PCR reads through MiXCR, listing each CDR3 protein once. The repertoire holds around 1.1 million distinct CDR3 sequences, with about 38% as singletons. Specimen: peripheral blood or thyroid tissue (not recorded which). These receptors originate from an adult man with Graves' hyperthyroidism. The CDR3 runs from the conserved cysteine through the conserved F or W. The D gene is left open where the match is weak. Size is omitted from some rows. Given values are once, few, many or a class for expanded clones.

TRBV5-1	many	TRBJ1-1	-	CASSGKQRALNTEAFF	TGCGCCAGCAGCGGGAAACAGAGAGCCTTGAACACTGAAGCTTTCTTT
TRBV5-1	-	TRBJ2-3	-	CASSLGTWDTQYF	TGCGCCAGCAGCTTGGGAACTTGGGATACGCAGTATTTT
TRBV7-2	many	TRBJ1-3	-	CASSNYGGNTIYF	TGTGCCAGCAGCAATTACGGAGGAAACACCATATATTTT
TRBV10-2	-	TRBJ1-2	-	CASSAGLADGYTF	TGCGCCAGCAGTGCCGGACTAGCGGATGGCTACACCTTC
TRBV29-1	many	TRBJ1-2	-	CSVEESAGPNYGYTF	TGCAGCGTTGAAGAATCTGCCGGTCCTAACTATGGCTACACCTTC
TRBV7-9	many	TRBJ1-4	-	CASSSTGSSQEKLFF	TGTGCCAGCAGCTCGACGGGGTCCTCCCAAGAAAAACTGTTTTTT
TRBV10-3	-	TRBJ1-1	-	CAISEDGGDFTEAFF	TGTGCCATCAGTGAGGACGGGGGGGATTTCACTGAAGCTTTCTTT
TRBV19	many	TRBJ2-7	-	CASSTAQGRFYEQYF	TGTGCCAGTAGTACCGCTCAGGGGCGGTTCTACGAGCAGTACTTC
TRBV6-5	many	TRBJ1-1	-	CASSARTGKSITEAFF	TGTGCCAGCAGTGCACGTACAGGGAAGTCGATCACTGAAGCTTTCTTT
TRBV29-1	-	TRBJ2-2	TRBD2	CSVEEARLANTGELFF	TGCAGCGTTGAAGAGGCGAGACTAGCTAACACCGGGGAGCTGTTTTTT
TRBV20-1	many	TRBJ1-3	-	CSAHNRDSGNTIYF	TGCAGTGCCCACAACAGGGACTCTGGAAACACCATATATTTT
TRBV5-1	-	TRBJ2-5	TRBD1	CASSVHGTGGFVETQYF	TGCGCCAGCAGCGTGCACGGGACAGGGGGGTTTGTGGAGACCCAGTACTTC
TRBV10-3	many	TRBJ1-1	TRBD1	CAIIRDTGGTEAFF	TGTGCCATCATTAGGGACACAGGGGGAACTGAAGCTTTCTTT
TRBV28	once	TRBJ2-7	-	CASSLVTLSYEQCF	TGTGCCAGCAGTTTGGTGACACTATCCTACGAGCAGTGCTTC
TRBV20-1	-	TRBJ2-7	TRBD2	CSAAGTSWYEQYF	TGCAGTGCGGCCGGGACTAGCTGGTACGAGCAGTACTTC
TRBV6-5	many	TRBJ1-2	-	CASSGPTYVDGYTF	TGTGCCAGCAGTGGACCTACCTACGTGGATGGCTACACCTTC
TRBV4-1	few	TRBJ2-7	TRBD1	CASSQDLGGQVYEQYF	TGCGCCAGCAGCCAAGATTTGGGGGGACAGGTGTACGAGCAGTACTTC
TRBV4-2	many	TRBJ2-5	-	CASSQETGETQYF	TGTGCCAGCAGCCAAGAAACCGGGGAGACCCAGTACTTC
TRBV20-1	few	TRBJ2-6	-	CSARAPSGANVLTF	TGCAGTGCTAGAGCCCCCTCTGGGGCCAACGTCCTGACTTTC
TRBV6-5	few	TRBJ2-7	-	CASSSGAGVTYEQYF	TGTGCCAGCAGTTCTGGGGCAGGCGTTACCTACGAGCAGTACTTC
TRBV14	-	TRBJ1-2	-	CASSRLDANYGYTF	TGTGCCAGCAGCCGACTCGACGCCAACTATGGCTACACCTTC
TRBV7-8	many	TRBJ1-2	-	CASSFQGVRSGYTF	TGTGCCAGCAGCTTCCAGGGTGTGAGGTCTGGCTACACCTTC
TRBV4-2	many	TRBJ2-7	TRBD1	CASSETGTGSFYEQYF	TGTGCCAGCAGCGAGACCGGGACAGGGAGCTTCTACGAGCAGTACTTC
TRBV6-6	-	TRBJ1-5	-	CASVLGGESQPQHF	TGTGCCAGCGTTCTGGGGGGGGAGAGTCAGCCCCAGCATTTT
TRBV2	few	TRBJ2-2	-	CASSGGRPNTGELFF	TGTGCCAGCAGTGGAGGGAGACCGAACACCGGGGAGCTGTTTTTT
TRBV20-1	-	TRBJ2-5	-	CSATITAGQPQYF	TGCAGTGCCACTATTACTGCGGGCCAGCCCCAGTACTTC
TRBV2	many	TRBJ2-2	-	CASSVTRTGELFF	TGTGCCAGCAGCGTGACTAGAACCGGGGAGCTGTTTTTT
TRBV20-1	many	TRBJ2-7	TRBD1	CSASPGQTNEQYF	TGCAGTGCTTCTCCGGGACAGACTAACGAGCAGTACTTC
TRBV5-5	few	TRBJ1-1	TRBD1	CASSLAGRGGDRNTEAFF	TGTGCCAGCAGCTTGGCGGGCAGGGGGGGCGATCGGAACACTGAAGCTTTCTTT
TRBV30	-	TRBJ2-5	-	CAWSVRRTRGETQYF	TGTGCCTGGAGTGTACGTCGGACGAGGGGGGAGACCCAGTACTTC
TRBV2	many	TRBJ1-2	-	CASSNRIYGYTF	TGTGCCAGCAGTAACAGGATCTATGGCTACACCTTC
TRBV7-9	many	TRBJ2-7	-	CASSSSEGLTGYAYEQYF	TGTGCCAGCAGCTCCTCAGAGGGCCTGACAGGATACGCGTACGAGCAGTACTTC
TRBV2	many	TRBJ2-5	-	CASRRQVIEETQYF	TGTGCCAGCAGGAGACAGGTTATCGAAGAGACCCAGTACTTC
TRBV20-1	few	TRBJ2-2	-	CSATRGAWNTGELFF	TGCAGTGCTACTCGAGGGGCTTGGAACACCGGGGAGCTGTTTTTT
TRBV12-3/TRBV12-4	many	TRBJ1-2	-	CASSMGSQSNYGYTF	TGTGCCAGCAGCATGGGGAGCCAATCTAACTATGGCTACACCTTC
TRBV6-1	-	TRBJ2-7	TRBD1	CASRGTGFYEQYF	TGTGCCAGCAGAGGGACAGGTTTCTACGAGCAGTACTTC
TRBV28	-	TRBJ2-5	-	CATSSETQYF	TGTGCCACTAGTAGCGAGACCCAGTACTTC
TRBV4-2	once	TRBJ1-5	-	CASSRGVGADQPQHF	TGTGCCAGCAGCAGGGGGGTGGGGGCGGATCAGCCCCAGCATTTT
TRBV10-3	many	TRBJ2-7	-	CAISAWASSSYEQYF	TGTGCCATCAGTGCATGGGCGTCGAGCTCCTACGAGCAGTACTTC
TRBV6-5	-	TRBJ2-5	-	CASSYTGNTQETQYF	TGTGCCAGCAGTTACACCGGGAACACCCAAGAGACCCAGTACTTC
TRBV15	-	TRBJ2-7	TRBD1	CATSRDRDRTYEQYF	TGTGCCACCAGCAGGGACCGGGACAGGACCTACGAGCAGTACTTC
TRBV2	-	TRBJ1-4	-	CASRGYQEEKLFF	TGTGCCAGCAGGGGTTACCAAGAGGAAAAACTGTTTTTT
TRBV5-4	-	TRBJ2-5	TRBD1	CASSMTTGRFQETQYF	TGTGCCAGCAGCATGACGACAGGGCGCTTCCAAGAGACCCAGTACTTC
TRBV7-6	many	TRBJ1-4	-	CASSLVPGLDEKLFF	TGTGCCAGCAGCTTAGTTCCCGGACTAGACGAAAAACTGTTTTTT
TRBV19	many	TRBJ2-7	-	CASSIDTSWSYEQYF	TGTGCCAGTAGTATAGATACTAGCTGGAGCTACGAGCAGTACTTC
TRBV12-3/TRBV12-4	many	TRBJ1-3	-	CASSPNSGNTIYF	TGTGCCAGCAGCCCTAACTCTGGAAACACCATATATTTT
TRBV20-1	many	TRBJ2-6	TRBD2	CSAPDVAGAAGANVLTF	TGCAGTGCTCCAGACGTAGCGGGAGCTGCTGGGGCCAACGTCCTGACTTTC
TRBV7-9	few	TRBJ1-4	-	CASSSSVRTNEKLFF	TGTGCCAGCAGCTCCAGCGTGAGAACTAATGAAAAACTGTTTTTT
TRBV9	few	TRBJ1-6	TRBD1	CASSPEDRENSPLHF	TGTGCCAGCAGCCCGGAGGACAGGGAAAATTCACCCCTCCACTTT
TRBV2	-	TRBJ2-7	-	CASSVIGGVPYEQYF	TGTGCCAGCAGTGTAATCGGAGGGGTTCCCTACGAGCAGTACTTC
TRBV14	-	TRBJ1-2	TRBD1	CASSQAGQGADGYTF	TGTGCCAGCAGCCAAGCCGGACAGGGGGCGGATGGCTACACCTTC
TRBV9	once	TRBJ1-6	-	CARRTGGSSPLHF	TGTGCGAGACGTACAGGCGGTAGTTCACCCCTCCACTTT